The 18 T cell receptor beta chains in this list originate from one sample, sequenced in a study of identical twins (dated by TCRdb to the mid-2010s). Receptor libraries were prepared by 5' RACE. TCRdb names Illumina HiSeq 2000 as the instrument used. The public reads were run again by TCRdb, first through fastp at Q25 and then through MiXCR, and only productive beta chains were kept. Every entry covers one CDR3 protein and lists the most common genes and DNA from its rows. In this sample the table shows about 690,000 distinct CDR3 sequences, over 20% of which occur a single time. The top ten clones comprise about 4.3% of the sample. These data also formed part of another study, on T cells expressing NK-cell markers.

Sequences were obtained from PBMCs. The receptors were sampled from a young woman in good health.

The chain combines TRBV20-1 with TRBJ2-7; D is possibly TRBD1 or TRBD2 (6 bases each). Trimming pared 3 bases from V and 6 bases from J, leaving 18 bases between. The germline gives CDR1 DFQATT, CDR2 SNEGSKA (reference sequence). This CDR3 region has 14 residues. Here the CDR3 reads CSARHRAGGGEQYF. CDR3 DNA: TGCAGTGCTAGGCACAGGGCCGGAGGGGGCGAGCAGTACTTC.

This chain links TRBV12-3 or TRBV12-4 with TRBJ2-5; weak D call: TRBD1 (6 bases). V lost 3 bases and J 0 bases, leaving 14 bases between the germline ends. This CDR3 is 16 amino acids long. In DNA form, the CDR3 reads TGTGCCAGCAGTTTGGTGGGGGCTCCGAACCAAGAGACCCAGTACTTC. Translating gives CASSLVGAPNQETQYF.

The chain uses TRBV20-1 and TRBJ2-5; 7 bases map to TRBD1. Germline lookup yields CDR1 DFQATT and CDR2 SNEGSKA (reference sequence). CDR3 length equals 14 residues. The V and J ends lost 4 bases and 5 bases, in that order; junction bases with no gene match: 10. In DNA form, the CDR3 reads TGCAGTGCTAACATGGCAGGGGGACAGGAGACCCAGTACTTC. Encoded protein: CSANMAGGQETQYF.

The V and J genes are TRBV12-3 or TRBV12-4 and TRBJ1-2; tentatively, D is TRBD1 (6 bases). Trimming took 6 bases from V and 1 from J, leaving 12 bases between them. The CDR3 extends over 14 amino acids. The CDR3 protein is CASSPGTLNYGYTF. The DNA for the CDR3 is TGTGCCAGCAGCCCCGGGACACTTAACTATGGCTACACCTTC.

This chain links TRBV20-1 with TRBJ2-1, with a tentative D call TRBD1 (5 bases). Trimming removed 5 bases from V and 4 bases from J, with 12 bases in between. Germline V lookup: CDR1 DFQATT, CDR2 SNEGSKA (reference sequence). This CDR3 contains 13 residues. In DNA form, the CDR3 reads TGCAGTGCTCCATTGGACACTTACAATGAGCAGTTCTTC. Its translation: CSAPLDTYNEQFF.

Here the CDR3 DNA reads TGTGCCAGCAGCTTAGATCTGGCCCTCAATGAGCAGTTCTTC. It yields the protein CASSLDLALNEQFF. This chain joins TRBV11-2 and TRBJ2-1; no firm D call. V lost 0 bases and J 6 bases, leaving 9 bases between the germline ends. Germline values: CDR1 SGHAT, CDR2 FQNNGV. This CDR3 has 14 residues.

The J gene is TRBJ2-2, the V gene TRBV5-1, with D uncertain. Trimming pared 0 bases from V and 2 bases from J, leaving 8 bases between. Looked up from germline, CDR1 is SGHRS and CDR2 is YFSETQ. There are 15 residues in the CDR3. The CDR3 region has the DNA TGCGCCAGCAGCTTGGGACACGGAAACACCGGGGAGCTGTTTTTT. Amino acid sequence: CASSLGHGNTGELFF.

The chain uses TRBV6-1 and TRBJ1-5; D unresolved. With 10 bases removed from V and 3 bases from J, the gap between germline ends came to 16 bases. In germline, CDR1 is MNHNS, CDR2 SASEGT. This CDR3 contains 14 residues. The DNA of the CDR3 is TGTGCCACATCCCGGCGGTCCCTCAATCAGCCCCAGCATTTT. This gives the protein CATSRRSLNQPQHF.

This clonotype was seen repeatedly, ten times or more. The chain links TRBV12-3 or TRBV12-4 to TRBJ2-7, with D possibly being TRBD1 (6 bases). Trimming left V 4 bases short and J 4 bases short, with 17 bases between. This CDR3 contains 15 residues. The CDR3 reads CASSSQGHGNYEQYF. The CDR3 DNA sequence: TGTGCCAGCAGTTCACAGGGTCATGGGAATTACGAGCAGTACTTC.

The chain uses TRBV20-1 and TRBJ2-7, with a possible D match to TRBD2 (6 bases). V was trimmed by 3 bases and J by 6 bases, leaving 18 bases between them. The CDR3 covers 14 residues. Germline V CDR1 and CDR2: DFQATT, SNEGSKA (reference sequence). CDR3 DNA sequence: TGCAGTGCTAGTCAGGGCCAGGCGGGGACCGAGCAGTACTTC. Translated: CSASQGQAGTEQYF.

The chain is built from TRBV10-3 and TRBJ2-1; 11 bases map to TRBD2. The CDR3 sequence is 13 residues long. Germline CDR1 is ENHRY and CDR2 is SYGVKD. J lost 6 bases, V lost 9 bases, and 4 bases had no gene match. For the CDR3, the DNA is TGTGCCATTAGCGGGGGGGCCGTCAATGAGCAGTTCTTC. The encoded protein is CAISGGAVNEQFF.

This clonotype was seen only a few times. CDR3 sequence (DNA): TGTGCCAGCAGCAAGAGGCGGCCAGAACAGGGTTGGCGCACAGATACGCAGTATTTT. Translation: CASSKRRPEQGWRTDTQYF. The chain couples TRBV3-1 to TRBJ2-3, with a weak D call TRBD1 (6 bases). Germline CDR1 LGHDT, CDR2 YNNKEL (reference sequence). The CDR3 has 19 residues. V was pared by 5 bases and J by 1 base, with 25 bases between.

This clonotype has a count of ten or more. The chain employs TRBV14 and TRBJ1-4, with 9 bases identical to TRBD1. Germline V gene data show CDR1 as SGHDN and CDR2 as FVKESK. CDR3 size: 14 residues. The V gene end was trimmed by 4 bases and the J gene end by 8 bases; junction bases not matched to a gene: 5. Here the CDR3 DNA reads TGTGCCAGCAGCCTACAGGGGGCTAGGGAAAAACTGTTTTTT. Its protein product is CASSLQGAREKLFF.

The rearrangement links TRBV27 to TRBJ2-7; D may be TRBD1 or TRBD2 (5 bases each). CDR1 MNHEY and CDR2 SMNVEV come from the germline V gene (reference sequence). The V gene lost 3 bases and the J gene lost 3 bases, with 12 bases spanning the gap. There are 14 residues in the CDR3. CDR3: CASSLGVGDYEQYF. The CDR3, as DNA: TGTGCCAGCAGTTTGGGGGTAGGTGACTACGAGCAGTACTTC.

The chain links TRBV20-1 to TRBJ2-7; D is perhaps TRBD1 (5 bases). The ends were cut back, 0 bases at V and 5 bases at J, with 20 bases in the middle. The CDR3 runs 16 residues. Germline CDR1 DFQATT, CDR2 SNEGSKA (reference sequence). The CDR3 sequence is CSARDPYRRGTHEQYF. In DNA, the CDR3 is TGCAGTGCTAGAGATCCTTATCGAAGGGGAACCCACGAGCAGTACTTC.

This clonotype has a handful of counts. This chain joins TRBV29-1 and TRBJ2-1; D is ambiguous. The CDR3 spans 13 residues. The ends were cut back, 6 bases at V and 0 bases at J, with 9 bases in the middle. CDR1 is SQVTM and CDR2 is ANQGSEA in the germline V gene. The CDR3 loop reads CSVRKSSYNEQFF. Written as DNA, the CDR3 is TGCAGCGTCCGGAAGAGCTCCTACAATGAGCAGTTCTTC.

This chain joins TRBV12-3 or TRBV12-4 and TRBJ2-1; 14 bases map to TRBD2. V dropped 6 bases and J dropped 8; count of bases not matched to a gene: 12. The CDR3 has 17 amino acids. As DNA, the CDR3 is TGTGCCAGCAGACGGACTAGCGGGGGGCGTGGAGGATATGAGCAGTTCTTC. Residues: CASRRTSGGRGGYEQFF.

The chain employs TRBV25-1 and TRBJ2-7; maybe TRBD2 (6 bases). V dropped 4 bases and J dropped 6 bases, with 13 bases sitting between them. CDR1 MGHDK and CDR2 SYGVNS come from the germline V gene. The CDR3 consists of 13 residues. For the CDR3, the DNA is TGTGCCAGCAGTGTAGTTGCGGGGCGCGAGCAGTACTTC. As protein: CASSVVAGREQYF.